These 29 T cell receptor beta chains were all obtained from the same sample, sequenced in a study of shared clonotypes between healthy human individuals. TCRdb's copy holds only in-frame clones and misses some; the assay was immunoSEQ multiplex PCR. The sample holds about 470,000 clones; around 79% are singletons and the top ten take about 12%. Material for sequencing was PBMCs. The receptors were gathered from a woman aged 35 to 49 in good health. Some clones in this sample may be carry-over from other donors' samples.

This clone was recorded once. The V gene is TRBV28, the J gene TRBJ2-1; the match to TRBD2 covers 8 bases. Germline CDR1 reads MDHEN; CDR2 reads SYDVKM. Trimming took 4 bases from V and 11 from J; bases not matched to a gene: 4. This CDR3 contains 12 residues. The CDR3 spells CASSWTSRQQFF. As DNA, the CDR3 is TGTGCCAGCAGTTGGACTAGCCGACAGCAGTTCTTC.

The V and J genes are TRBV11-3 and TRBJ2-7, with 8 bases aligning to TRBD1. The V and J ends lost 7 bases and 1 base, in that order; junction bases with no gene match: 6. The CDR3 covers 14 residues. CDR1 SGHNT and CDR2 YENEEA come from the germline V gene. CDR3 amino acids: CASNGQGHSYEQYF. The CDR3 nucleotides are TGTGCCAGCAACGGACAGGGCCATTCCTACGAGCAGTACTTC.

Only one count was recorded for this clone. The chain is built from TRBV11-1 and TRBJ2-1; 7 bases map to TRBD2. The CDR3 contains 14 residues. The germline gives CDR1 SGHAT, CDR2 FQDESV (reference sequence). The V and J ends lost 5 bases and 4 bases, in that order; junction bases with no gene match: 5. The CDR3 DNA follows: TGTGCCAGCAGCCCCAGCGGGGTTTACAATGAGCAGTTCTTC. Amino acid sequence: CASSPSGVYNEQFF.

This clone was seen just once. The V call is TRBV7-8, the J call TRBJ2-3; no clear D. This CDR3 has 15 amino acids. The V end lost 2 bases, the J end lost 1 base, and 10 bases lay between the germline ends. Germline CDR1 is SGHVS and CDR2 is FQNEAQ. The DNA of the CDR3 is TGTGCCAGCAGCTTATTCCGGGCGGGCACAGATACGCAGTATTTT. It codes for CASSLFRAGTDTQYF.

This clone was recorded at least ten times. V is TRBV6-5 and J is TRBJ1-1; unclear D gene. V lost 4 bases and J lost 4, with 16 bases in between. The CDR3 has 15 residues. Germline V gene data show CDR1 as MNHEY and CDR2 as SVGAGI. The DNA for the CDR3 is TGTGCCAGCAGTTCCCCGGGGTCGGCGGGCACTGAAGCTTTCTTT. It translates to CASSSPGSAGTEAFF.

CDR3 in amino acids: CASTKTSGSYNEQFF. CDR3 coding DNA: TGTGCCAGCACCAAGACTAGCGGCTCCTACAATGAGCAGTTCTTC. The chain recombines TRBV2 with TRBJ2-1, with 9 bases lining up with TRBD2. Trimming cost V 7 bases and J 0 bases; bases outside gene matches: 4. Looked up from germline, CDR1 is SNHLY and CDR2 is FYNNEI. The CDR3 sequence is 15 residues long.

The chain combines TRBV7-8 with TRBJ1-2; 8 bases are shared with TRBD1. The CDR3 has 13 amino acids. Per the germline V gene, CDR1 is SGHVS and CDR2 is FQNEAQ. V shed 8 bases and J 7 bases; nucleotides not matched to a gene: 9. The CDR3 DNA reads as TGTGCCAGCGGACCCCGGACAGGGAGTGGCTACACCTTC. Translation: CASGPRTGSGYTF.

V usage is TRBV5-1 and J usage is TRBJ2-2, with 7 positions matching TRBD1. V trimming: 4 bases; J trimming: 5 bases; junction bases outside the gene matches: 11. Germline CDR1 and CDR2: SGHRS and YFSETQ. This CDR3 has 16 residues. This CDR3 reads CASSLIPGQITGELFF. The CDR3 DNA follows: TGCGCCAGCAGCCTGATCCCGGGACAGATAACCGGGGAGCTGTTTTTT. Variable domain in full (rest from reference TRBV5-1 and TRBJ2-2): KAGVTQTPRYLIKTRGQQVTLSCSPISGHRSVSWYQQTPGQGLQFLFEYFSETQRNKGNFPGRFSGRQFSNSRSEMNVSTLELGDSALYLCASSLIPGQITGELFFGEGSRLTVL.

The chain uses TRBV5-4 and TRBJ2-7, with TRBD1 as a possible D gene (6 bases). Germline assignment: CDR1 SGHNT and CDR2 YYREEE (reference sequence). The CDR3 runs to 16 residues. V lost 4 bases and J lost 0, with 17 bases in between. The CDR3 bases are TGTGCCAGCAGCCCCGGACAGCCTTATAGCTCCTACGAGCAGTACTTC. Translated: CASSPGQPYSSYEQYF.

This clone came up once. This chain links TRBV7-6 with TRBJ2-5, with a possible D match to TRBD2 (5 bases). V was trimmed by 8 bases and J by 2 bases, leaving 9 bases between them. This CDR3 comprises 12 residues. Germline V gives CDR1 SGHVS, CDR2 FNYEAQ. CDR3 protein: CASRGQQETQYF. The CDR3 DNA sequence: TGTGCCAGCCGCGGGCAGCAAGAGACCCAGTACTTC.

This clone was detected only a few times. This chain links TRBV18 with TRBJ2-1; 8 bases fit TRBD2. Germline trimming cut 0 bases from V and 4 bases from J; bases unmatched to any gene: 5. The CDR3 is 16 amino acids. Germline V gives CDR1 KGHSH, CDR2 LQKENI. The CDR3 DNA is TGTGCCAGCTCACCACCCCGGCTAGCGGGTTACAATGAGCAGTTCTTC. Protein sequence: CASSPPRLAGYNEQFF.

The V call is TRBV7-9, the J call TRBJ1-6; 7 bases map to TRBD1. Trimming at V came to 7 bases and at J to 9 bases, leaving 12 bases not matched to a gene. The CDR3 consists of 15 residues. The V gene's germline CDR1 is SEHNR and CDR2 FQNEAQ (reference sequence). The CDR3 DNA reads TGTGCCAGCAACGATCGGGGACAGCCACTTTCACCCCTCCACTTT. It yields the protein CASNDRGQPLSPLHF.

For this clone: This sequence may be a read error, since a much larger clone differs from it by one base. Here the CDR3 reads CASSPPNTDTQYF. The CDR3 DNA reads as TGTGCCAGCAGTCCCCCTAATACAGATACGCAGTATTTT. The rearrangement uses TRBV28 and TRBJ2-3; D gene uncertain. This CDR3 has 13 amino acids. Germline values: CDR1 MDHEN, CDR2 SYDVKM. V was cut by 5 bases and J by 3 bases, with 9 bases left in between.

The chain has TRBV28 and TRBJ2-7, with D tentatively TRBD2 (6 bases). The CDR3 contains 12 residues. Trimming pared 2 bases from V and 5 bases from J, leaving 7 bases between. Germline CDR1 reads MDHEN; CDR2 reads SYDVKM. The CDR3 sequence: CASSLRRDEQYF. In DNA, the CDR3 is TGTGCCAGCAGTTTAAGGAGGGACGAGCAGTACTTC. The variable domain in full, completed from reference TRBV28 and TRBJ2-7, reads DVKVTQSSRYLVKRTGEKVFLECVQDMDHENMFWYRQDPGLGLRLIYFSYDVKMKEKGDIPEGYSVSREKKERFSLILESASTNQTSMYLCASSLRRDEQYFGPGTRLTVT.

The rearrangement links TRBV15 to TRBJ1-2, with D tentatively TRBD1 (6 bases). Germline V gene sequence: CDR1 LNHNV, CDR2 YYDKDF (reference sequence). The CDR3 runs 17 residues. V lost 0 bases and J 3 bases, leaving 17 bases between the germline ends. CDR3 coding DNA: TGTGCCACCAGCAGAGATGGTGAGGGGGTAGCCGACTATGGCTACACCTTC. Translation gives CATSRDGEGVADYGYTF.

V and J are TRBV5-1 and TRBJ2-7, with TRBD2 matching 10 bases. From germline, CDR1 is SGHRS and CDR2 YFSETQ. With 1 base clipped from V and 2 bases from J, the junction kept 3 bases outside the gene matches. The CDR3 consists of 15 residues. In nucleotides, the CDR3 is TGCGCCAGCAGCTTGTTTAGCGGGAGGACCTACGAGCAGTACTTC. Translation: CASSLFSGRTYEQYF. Based on the CDR3 plus reference TRBV5-1 and TRBJ2-7, the full variable domain is KAGVTQTPRYLIKTRGQQVTLSCSPISGHRSVSWYQQTPGQGLQFLFEYFSETQRNKGNFPGRFSGRQFSNSRSEMNVSTLELGDSALYLCASSLFSGRTYEQYFGPGTRLTVT.

This clone was found a few times. Distinct nucleotide sequences in the sample also encode this CDR3. The V gene is TRBV7-9, the J gene TRBJ2-2; the D is unclear. The germline V gene encodes CDR1 SEHNR and CDR2 FQNEAQ (reference sequence). This CDR3 has 14 residues. The V end lost 1 base, the J end lost 2 bases, and 5 bases lay between the germline ends. CDR3 in DNA: TGTGCCAGCAGCTTAGGGGGTAACACCGGGGAGCTGTTTTTT. This gives the protein CASSLGGNTGELFF.

The chain recombines TRBV7-6 with TRBJ2-7; D may be TRBD2 (5 bases). CDR1 SGHVS and CDR2 FNYEAQ come from the germline V gene. Trimming removed 3 bases from V and 2 bases from J, with 11 bases in between. The CDR3 consists of 14 residues. The CDR3 sequence: CASSLSGATYEQYF. CDR3 DNA sequence: TGTGCCAGCAGCTTGAGCGGAGCCACCTACGAGCAGTACTTC.

The chain couples TRBV6-5 to TRBJ2-3; D unresolved. V lost 1 base and J lost 1, with 6 bases in between. CDR3 length equals 14 residues. Germline CDR1 is MNHEY and CDR2 is SVGAGI. DNA of the CDR3: TGTGCCAGCAGTTACTTAGGCGGCACAGATACGCAGTATTTT. Encoded protein: CASSYLGGTDTQYF.

The chain has TRBV29-1 and TRBJ1-2; D uncertain. In germline, CDR1 is SQVTM, CDR2 ANQGSEA. This CDR3 is 13 amino acids long. Trimming shortened V by 4 bases and J by 6 bases, and 15 bases separated the two germline ends. The CDR3, as DNA: TGCAGCGTTGCTCGGCGGGGTCTCAATGGCTACACCTTC. Encoded protein: CSVARRGLNGYTF.

The CDR3: CASMGPVNNEQFF. The CDR3 DNA reads as TGTGCCAGCATGGGCCCAGTCAACAATGAGCAGTTCTTC. This chain uses TRBV14 with TRBJ2-1, with no clear D. Germline V gene data show CDR1 as SGHDN and CDR2 as FVKESK. The CDR3 has 13 amino acids. Trimming removed 7 bases at V and 5 bases at J, with 12 bases between.

The rearrangement links TRBV14 to TRBJ2-3; tentative D call: TRBD1 (6 bases). The CDR3 spans 14 residues. Germline CDR1 is SGHDN and CDR2 is FVKESK. Trimming pared 4 bases from V and 5 bases from J, leaving 13 bases between. CDR3 coding DNA: TGTGCCAGCAGCCTCCGCCGAGGGGGAGATACGCAGTATTTT. Its protein product is CASSLRRGGDTQYF.

This sequence joins TRBV5-6 and TRBJ2-2; D gene unclear. V was trimmed by 3 bases and J by 4 bases, leaving 13 bases between them. The CDR3 contains 15 residues. Germline lookup yields CDR1 SGHDT and CDR2 YYEEEE. CDR3 in amino acids: CASSWGNPVTGELFF. As DNA, the CDR3 is TGTGCCAGCAGCTGGGGTAATCCGGTCACCGGGGAGCTGTTTTTT.

The chain recombines TRBV11-2 with TRBJ2-1; a weak D match, TRBD2 (6 bases). Germline V CDR1 and CDR2: SGHAT, FQNNGV. The CDR3 is made up of 16 amino acids. Trimming removed 5 bases from V and 2 bases from J, with 16 bases in between. In DNA form, the CDR3 reads TGTGCCAGCAGCCACCCCGGGGGAGGTCCCTACAATGAGCAGTTCTTC. Translated, it gives CASSHPGGGPYNEQFF.

This chain uses TRBV4-3 with TRBJ2-7, with D possibly matching TRBD1 (5 bases). The V and J ends lost 0 bases and 7 bases respectively, with 16 bases between them. This CDR3 has 15 amino acids. CDR1 and CDR2 (germline): LGHNA, YSLEER. The CDR3 is CASSQESDSWFEQYF. The CDR3 DNA sequence: TGCGCCAGCAGCCAAGAGAGCGACAGTTGGTTTGAGCAGTACTTC.

In its sample, this clone was seen a few times. The chain couples TRBV7-2 to TRBJ2-6; D remains ambiguous. The CDR3 consists of 16 residues. Germline lookup yields CDR1 SGHTA and CDR2 FQGNSA. Trimming stripped 2 bases from V and 4 bases from J, with 12 bases between. The chain's CDR3 is CASSLNSVWGANVLTF. The CDR3 DNA reads TGTGCCAGCAGCTTAAACTCTGTTTGGGGGGCCAACGTCCTGACTTTC.

The CDR3 reads CASSPYDLAGTDTQYF. The DNA for the CDR3 is TGTGCCAGCAGCCCCTACGACTTAGCGGGAACAGATACGCAGTATTTT. The rearrangement uses TRBV7-3 and TRBJ2-3, with TRBD2 matching 8 bases. The CDR3 loop spans 16 amino acids. Germline CDR1 and CDR2: SGHTA and FQGTGA. J was trimmed by 3 bases and V by 5 bases; bases with no gene match: 10.

This clone was observed a single time. This likely reflects a read error, since a far larger clone is one base away. J is TRBJ2-6 and V is TRBV28, with D unclear. CDR1 and CDR2 (germline): MDHEN, SYDVKM. CDR3 length equals 16 residues. Trimming left V 4 bases short and J 0 bases short, with 10 bases between. CDR3: CASSYSDISGANVLTF. In nucleotides, the CDR3 is TGTGCCAGCAGTTACTCCGATATCTCTGGGGCCAACGTCCTGACTTTC.

This clone was detected a few times. This sequence joins TRBV19 and TRBJ1-5; D may be TRBD1 (6 bases). Germline lookup yields CDR1 LNHDA and CDR2 SQIVND (reference sequence). The CDR3 contains 15 residues. Trimming took off 6 bases at V and 5 bases at J, with 17 bases between the two ends. CDR3 coding DNA: TGTGCCAGTAGCCCGACGCGGGGGGGGCATCAGCCCCAGCATTTT. This encodes CASSPTRGGHQPQHF.